The present T cell receptor beta chain was sequenced within a study of shared T cell receptors in the human thymus. Profiling relied on immunoSEQ multiplex PCR, and the TCRdb table lists in-frame clones only, not all of them. The sample lists about 380,000 clones, around 93% occurring once. The germline V and J ends were trimmed by 2 bases and 1 base, with 5 bases remaining between them. Germline values: CDR1 MNHEY, CDR2 SVGAGI. The CDR3 runs 13 residues. There are a few counts of this clone. The sequenced material came from thymocytes. The J gene is TRBJ1-1, the V gene TRBV6-5; D is unclear. This sequence originates from a human donor. CDR3 nucleotide sequence: TGTGCCAGCAGTTACAGGCAGAACACTGAAGCTTTCTTT. Amino acid sequence: CASSYRQNTEAFF.